A selection of T cell receptor beta chains follows, all from one sample in a study of breast tumors, draining lymph nodes, adjacent tissues. TCRdb redid the calling of the multiplex PCR reads with MiXCR, one entry per CDR3 protein. This sample carries 75,000 to 100,000 distinct CDR3 sequences, under 25% of them seen once, and the ten largest clones take roughly 2.4%. Sequenced: axillary lymph node tissue. All receptors come from a female donor with breast cancer. Some clones in this sample may be carry-over from other donors' samples. The CDR3 runs from the conserved cysteine through the conserved F or W. Fields, in order: D gene, CDR3 length, J gene, clone size, V gene, CDR3 protein, CDR3 DNA. D genes are given only for firm matches. Some rows mark clone size as missing; the rest say once, few, many or name a class of expanded clone.

d_gene: -; len: 14; j_gene: TRBJ2-3; abundance: many; v_gene: TRBV7-3; CDR3aa: CASSRRAGTDTQYF; CDR3nt: TGTGCCAGCAGCCGCCGTGCGGGCACAGATACGCAGTATTTT
d_gene: -; len: 17; j_gene: TRBJ2-1; abundance: many; v_gene: TRBV20-1; CDR3aa: CSVLSGLAGQNYNEQFF; CDR3nt: TGCAGTGTATTGTCGGGGCTAGCCGGACAGAACTACAATGAGCAGTTCTTC
d_gene: TRBD1; len: 16; j_gene: TRBJ1-3; abundance: many; v_gene: TRBV12-3/TRBV12-4; CDR3aa: CASSLPTGGFGNTIYF; CDR3nt: TGTGCCAGCAGTTTACCTACAGGGGGCTTTGGAAACACCATATATTTT
d_gene: TRBD1; len: 15; j_gene: TRBJ1-6; abundance: once; v_gene: TRBV28; CDR3aa: CASSLRDRRNSPLHF; CDR3nt: TGTGCCAGCAGTTTGAGGGACAGGAGAAATTCACCCCTCCACTTT
d_gene: TRBD1; len: 16; j_gene: TRBJ2-2; abundance: many; v_gene: TRBV5-6; CDR3aa: CASTGEPTGATGELFF; CDR3nt: TGTGCCAGCACCGGTGAACCGACAGGGGCCACCGGGGAGCTGTTTTTT
d_gene: -; len: 14; j_gene: TRBJ2-3; abundance: many; v_gene: TRBV20-1; CDR3aa: CSARRGEGTDTQYF; CDR3nt: TGCAGTGCCAGACGAGGCGAGGGGACAGATACGCAGTATTTT
d_gene: TRBD1; len: 15; j_gene: TRBJ2-2; abundance: many; v_gene: TRBV5-1; CDR3aa: CASRDRGRSNGELFF; CDR3nt: TGCGCCAGCAGAGACAGGGGAAGGAGCAACGGGGAGCTGTTTTTT
d_gene: TRBD1; len: 13; j_gene: TRBJ1-2; abundance: many; v_gene: TRBV6-5; CDR3aa: CASSKDRLGGYTF; CDR3nt: TGTGCCAGCAGCAAGGACAGGTTAGGCGGCTACACCTTC
d_gene: -; len: 15; j_gene: TRBJ2-2; abundance: -; v_gene: TRBV3-1; CDR3aa: CASSQNWGIHGELFF; CDR3nt: TGTGCCAGCAGCCAAAACTGGGGGATTCACGGGGAGCTGTTTTTT
d_gene: -; len: 18; j_gene: TRBJ2-2; abundance: many; v_gene: TRBV7-9; CDR3aa: CASSLVHFGGRNTGELFF; CDR3nt: TGTGCCAGCAGCTTAGTTCATTTTGGCGGGCGGAACACCGGGGAGCTGTTTTTT